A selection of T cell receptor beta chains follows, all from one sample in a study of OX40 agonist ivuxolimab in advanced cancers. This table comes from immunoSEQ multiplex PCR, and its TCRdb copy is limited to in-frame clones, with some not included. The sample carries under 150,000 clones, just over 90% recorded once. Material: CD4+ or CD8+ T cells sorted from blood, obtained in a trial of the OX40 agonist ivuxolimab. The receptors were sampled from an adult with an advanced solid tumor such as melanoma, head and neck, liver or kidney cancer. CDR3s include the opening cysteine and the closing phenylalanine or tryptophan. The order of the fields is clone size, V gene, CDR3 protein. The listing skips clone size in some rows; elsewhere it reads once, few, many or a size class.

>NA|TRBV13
CASSLGTSATYEQYF
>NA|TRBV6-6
CASSYDGTRGGEQFF
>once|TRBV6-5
CASSSPTGGKNIQYF
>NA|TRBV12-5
CASGSPFQPQHF
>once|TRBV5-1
CASSEDRPLETQYF
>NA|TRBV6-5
CASSIQGALRDEQFF
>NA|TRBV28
CASSFQRESYNEQFF
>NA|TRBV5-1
CASSSQGPETQYF
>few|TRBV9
CASSAQTGGVGYTF
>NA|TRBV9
CASSVADEQFF
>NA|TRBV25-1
CASRKGTGASYEQYF
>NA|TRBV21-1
CASIRRGNTAGELFF
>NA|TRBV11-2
CASSPDRATDTQYF
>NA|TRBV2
CASSVGTPRNEQFF
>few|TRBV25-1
CASSEWAGTREAFF
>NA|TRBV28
CASSFLQSETQYF
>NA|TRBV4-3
CASSPQGDRAGYGYTF
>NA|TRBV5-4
CASSLATEAFF
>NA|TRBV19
CASSIPSGNEQFF
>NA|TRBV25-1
CASSESLAVPNEQFF
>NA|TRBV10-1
CARNDGGGGYINQPQHF
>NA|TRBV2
CASSLDRANSPLHF
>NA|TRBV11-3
CASSPRTSGSIGGYNEQFF
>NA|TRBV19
CASSGNFQETQYF
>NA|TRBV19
CASSRIQGGPGGYTF
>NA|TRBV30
CAWSRGRGEAFF
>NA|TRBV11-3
CASSFEPLNTEAFF
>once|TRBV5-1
CASSLASGSYEQYF
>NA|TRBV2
CASSTRETQYF
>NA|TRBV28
CASRETDTQYF
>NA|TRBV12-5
CASGLYLGSGANVLTF
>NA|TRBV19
CASSKLGGNQPQHF
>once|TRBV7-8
CASSSSGRIAGELFF
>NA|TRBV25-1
CASSRPNEKLFF
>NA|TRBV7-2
CASSLGHSNTEAFF
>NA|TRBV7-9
CASSLGGGGYTF
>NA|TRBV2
CASIKPLGTSGSRVGELFF
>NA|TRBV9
CASSVLQQGSYGYTF
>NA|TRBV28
CASSLVAVEEAFF
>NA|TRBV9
CASSVAAAGAHTDTQYF
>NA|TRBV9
CASSDDDRTNTGELFF
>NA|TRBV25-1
CASRVPGLANNEQFF
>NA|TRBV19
CASSPRTTQETQYF
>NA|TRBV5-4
CASSYRGGQTQYF
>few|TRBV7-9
CASSPPGAREDEQYF
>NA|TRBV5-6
CASSLGGVRETQYF
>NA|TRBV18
CASSPPPGNYGYTF
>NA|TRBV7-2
CASSLARLAVAKNIQYF
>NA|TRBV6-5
CASSYQTGHFNYGYTF
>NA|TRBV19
CASSIVTGASTEAFF
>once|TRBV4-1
CASSQELAGTDTQYF
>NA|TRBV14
CASSQRYMNTEAFF